Listed here are 14 T cell receptor beta chains from one sample, sequenced in a study of CD8+ T cells in alopecia areata. It was cDNA, reverse transcribed from extracted RNA, that served as the sequencing template. Clones were sequenced by immunoSEQ multiplex PCR, and TCRdb holds only the in-frame ones, with some missing. The sample shows 150,000 to 200,000 clones, about 72% of them seen only once. Sequencing was performed on CD8+ T cells sorted from blood, taken at week 0. These receptors all come from a human donor with alopecia areata.

This clone was detected a few times. The rearrangement joins TRBV4-1 to TRBJ2-2, with 7 bases aligning to TRBD1. CDR1 and CDR2 (germline): MGHRA, YSYEKL. The CDR3 runs to 14 residues. After removal of 4 bases from V and 4 bases from J, the junction contained 3 bases not matched to a gene. CDR3 in amino acids: CASSLGQFTGELFF. The CDR3 bases are TGCGCCAGCAGCCTGGGACAGTTCACCGGGGAGCTGTTTTTT.

The gene calls are TRBV27 and TRBJ2-7; D might be TRBD2 (6 bases). Germline values: CDR1 MNHEY, CDR2 SMNVEV (reference sequence). CDR3 length: 15 residues. Trimming removed 0 bases from V and 3 bases from J, with 12 bases in between. The CDR3 DNA sequence: TGTGCCAGCAGTTTATCATCCGGGGGAGACTACGAGCAGTACTTC. Residues: CASSLSSGGDYEQYF.

The chain uses TRBV11-2 and TRBJ2-7; no firm D call. Germline loops: CDR1 SGHAT, CDR2 FQNNGV. The CDR3 covers 14 residues. The germline V and J ends were trimmed by 2 bases and 1 base, with 9 bases remaining between them. For the CDR3, the DNA is TGTGCCAGCAGCTTAACTTACGCATCCTACGAGCAGTACTTC. Translating gives CASSLTYASYEQYF.

This clone was found a few times. The chain combines TRBV23-1 with TRBJ1-2, with a weak D call TRBD1 (5 bases). TRBV23-1 is an open reading frame whose function is uncertain. This CDR3 is built from 20 residues. V was trimmed by 6 bases and J by 4 bases, leaving 33 bases between them. For the CDR3, the DNA is TGCGCCAGCAGCCCCTATACCCTTTCGGACGGACAAAGATTAGTCTATGGCTACACCTTC. The encoded protein is CASSPYTLSDGQRLVYGYTF.

V and J are TRBV29-1 and TRBJ1-2; D possibly corresponds to TRBD1 (5 bases). Looked up from germline, CDR1 is SQVTM and CDR2 is ANQGSEA. V lost 0 bases and J 8 bases, leaving 10 bases between the germline ends. The CDR3 runs to 12 residues. The CDR3 DNA is TGCAGCGTTGAAGATCTCAGGGACGGCTACACCTTC. Its translation is CSVEDLRDGYTF.

The chain couples TRBV5-1 to TRBJ1-1; the D is unclear. The V end was cut by 1 base, the J end by 4 bases, with 11 bases between. Germline V CDR1 and CDR2: SGHRS, YFSETQ. The CDR3 is 14 amino acids. CDR3 in amino acids: CASSLLWEGTEAFF. CDR3 coding DNA: TGCGCCAGCAGCTTGCTCTGGGAGGGCACTGAAGCTTTCTTT.

The chain has TRBV13 and TRBJ2-7; tentative D call: TRBD1 (6 bases). The CDR3 loop spans 13 amino acids. Trimming took off 5 bases at V and 2 bases at J, with 10 bases between the two ends. Germline CDR1 is PRHDT and CDR2 is FYEKMQ (reference sequence). DNA of the CDR3: TGTGCCAGCAGCCCCGGGACAACCTACGAGCAGTACTTC. Its protein is CASSPGTTYEQYF.

In this sample, this clone turned up once. The J gene is TRBJ2-1, the V gene TRBV14, with 8 positions matching TRBD1. The CDR3 runs to 15 residues. The trim removed 0 bases at V and 5 bases at J, leaving 3 bases unmatched. Germline V gene data show CDR1 as SGHDN and CDR2 as FVKESK. The CDR3: CASSQDWGQDNEQFF. The CDR3 coding sequence is TGTGCCAGCAGCCAAGATTGGGGACAGGACAATGAGCAGTTCTTC.

The V call is TRBV14, the J call TRBJ1-1; perhaps TRBD1 as D (5 bases). V gave up 4 bases and J gave up 4 bases, with 13 bases separating them. The CDR3 runs to 14 residues. The germline V gene encodes CDR1 SGHDN and CDR2 FVKESK. For the CDR3, the DNA is TGTGCCAGCAGCCCCCCAGGGCTGGGCACTGAAGCTTTCTTT. This encodes CASSPPGLGTEAFF.

The CDR3, as DNA: TGTGCCAGCAGCTTAAACGGGCAGCGCCACTACGAGCAGTACTTC. Protein product: CASSLNGQRHYEQYF. The chain links TRBV7-2 to TRBJ2-7; no clear D gene. Trimming removed 2 bases at V and 3 bases at J, with 14 bases between. Germline V gene lookup returns CDR1 SGHTA and CDR2 FQGNSA. CDR3 size: 15 residues.

The CDR3 loop is CASSLRGNTEAFF. In DNA, the CDR3 is TGCGCCAGCAGCCTCAGGGGAAACACTGAAGCTTTCTTT. The chain recombines TRBV5-1 with TRBJ1-1; D perhaps matches TRBD1 (6 bases). CDR3 length: 13 residues. The V end lost 4 bases, the J end lost 2 bases, and 9 bases lay between the germline ends. Germline-derived CDR1 and CDR2 are SGHRS and YFSETQ.

The chain links TRBV25-1 to TRBJ1-1, with D uncertain. Germline CDR1 reads MGHDK; CDR2 reads SYGVNS. Trimming shortened V by 4 bases and J by 11 bases, and 11 bases separated the two germline ends. This CDR3 has 11 amino acids. CDR3 sequence reads: CASSGGRDAFF. The CDR3 DNA reads TGTGCCAGCAGTGGTGGAAGAGACGCTTTCTTT.

This clone was picked up a small number of times. The rearrangement joins TRBV6-5 to TRBJ2-3, with 14 nucleotides matching TRBD2. This CDR3 region has 16 residues. From germline, CDR1 is MNHEY and CDR2 SVGAGI. Trimming removed 4 bases from V and 3 bases from J; junction bases left unmatched: 3. The CDR3 DNA is TGTGCCAGCAGTTTCGGGACTAGCGGGGGAACAGATACGCAGTATTTT. Protein: CASSFGTSGGTDTQYF.

This chain's CDR3 is CSAGAGSNYGYTF. CDR3 nucleotides: TGCAGCGCCGGAGCAGGGTCTAACTATGGCTACACCTTC. The J gene is TRBJ1-2, the V gene TRBV29-1; D is perhaps TRBD1 (5 bases). CDR1 and CDR2 from the germline V gene are SQVTM and ANQGSEA. CDR3 length: 13 residues. Trimming took 7 bases from V and 0 from J, leaving 12 bases between them.